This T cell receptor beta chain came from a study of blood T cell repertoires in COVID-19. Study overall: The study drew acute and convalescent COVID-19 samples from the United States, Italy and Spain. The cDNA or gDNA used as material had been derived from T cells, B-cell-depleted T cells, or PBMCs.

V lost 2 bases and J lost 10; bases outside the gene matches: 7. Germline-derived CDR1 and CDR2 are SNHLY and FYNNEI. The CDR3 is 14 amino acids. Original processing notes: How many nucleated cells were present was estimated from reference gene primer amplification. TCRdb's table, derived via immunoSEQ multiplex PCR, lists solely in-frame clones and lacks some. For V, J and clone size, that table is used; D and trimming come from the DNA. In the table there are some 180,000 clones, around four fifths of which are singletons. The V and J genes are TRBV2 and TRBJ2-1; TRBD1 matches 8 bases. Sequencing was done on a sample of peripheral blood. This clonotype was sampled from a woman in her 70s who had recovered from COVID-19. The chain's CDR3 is CASSEQGAPFEQFF. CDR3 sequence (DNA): TGTGCCAGCAGTGAACAGGGGGCCCCTTTCGAGCAGTTCTTC.